The sequence of this TCR beta chain was determined in a study of shared clonotypes between healthy human individuals. The germline V gene encodes CDR1 LGHNA and CDR2 YNFKEQ. V dropped 0 bases and J dropped 4; count of bases not matched to a gene: 3. The CDR3 is 15 residues long. The quantity of DNA used in unsorted PBMC replicate PCRs was 250 to 350 ng, corresponding to tens of thousands of T cell genomes. Only in-frame clones appear in the TCRdb table, and some are missing; sequencing was by immunoSEQ multiplex PCR. The sample has about 490,000 clones; 76% are singletons. Sequencing was done on a sample of PBMCs. The chain recombines TRBV4-2 with TRBJ2-5, with 9 bases matching TRBD2. This TCR derives from a woman aged 40 to 50 in good health. Some clones in this sample may be carry-over from other donors' samples. CDR3 sequence: CASSQDSAGGETQYF. DNA of the CDR3: TGTGCCAGCAGCCAAGATTCAGCGGGAGGAGAGACCCAGTACTTC.